These T cell receptor beta chains were read from a single sample in a study of metastatic and nonmetastatic thyroid tumors. TCRdb used MiXCR to call clones anew from the PCR reads. The table shows 22,000 or so clones, with roughly 15% occurring only once. The specimen sequenced was tumor tissue. All receptors come from a female donor with papillary thyroid cancer or a benign thyroid nodule (not recorded which). Some clones in this sample may be carry-over from other donors' samples. Both conserved end residues are part of each CDR3. The D gene is left open where the match is weak. Only some rows state a clone size, as once, few, many or a class for expanded clones.

d_gene	abundance	j_gene	v_gene	CDR3aa	CDR3nt
.	.	TRBJ1-5	TRBV28	CASSLSNDAKPQHF	TGTGCCAGCAGTTTATCTAACGACGCCAAGCCCCAGCATTTT
TRBD2	many	TRBJ2-1	TRBV25-1	CASSDLAGGHYNEQFF	TGTGCCAGCAGTGATCTAGCGGGAGGCCACTACAATGAGCAGTTCTTC
.	many	TRBJ1-2	TRBV3-1	CASSQGGLSYGYTF	TGTGCCAGCAGCCAAGGGGGGCTGAGCTATGGCTACACCTTC
TRBD1	many	TRBJ2-3	TRBV7-2	CASSSWTGGTDTQYF	TGTGCCAGCAGCTCTTGGACAGGGGGCACAGATACGCAGTATTTT
TRBD1	many	TRBJ1-4	TRBV28	CASSLSGQGKEKLFF	TGTGCCAGCAGTCTCTCCGGACAGGGAAAAGAAAAACTGTTTTTT
.	many	TRBJ1-1	TRBV6-4	CAGSNDMNTEAFF	TGTGCCGGCAGTAACGATATGAACACTGAAGCTTTCTTT
TRBD2	many	TRBJ2-3	TRBV27	CASSLGAGGGSTDTQYF	TGTGCCAGCAGTTTGGGGGCGGGGGGGGGAAGCACAGATACGCAGTATTTT
.	few	TRBJ1-6	TRBV19	CASSSQGPSNSPLHF	TGTGCCAGTAGTTCCCAGGGGCCTTCGAATTCACCCCTCCACTTT
.	.	TRBJ2-1	TRBV5-1	CASSLDYSYNEQFF	TGCGCCAGCAGCCTTGACTACTCCTACAATGAGCAGTTCTTC
.	many	TRBJ2-1	TRBV5-4	CASSLGGPRGNEQFF	TGTGCCAGCAGCTTGGGGGGGCCTCGGGGCAATGAGCAGTTCTTC
TRBD1	many	TRBJ2-2	TRBV5-1	CASSLVWDRGPTGELFF	TGCGCCAGCAGCTTGGTTTGGGACAGGGGCCCCACCGGGGAGCTGTTTTTT
.	.	TRBJ2-3	TRBV12-3/TRBV12-4	CASSLDLPNTQYF	TGTGCCAGCAGTCTGGACTTGCCAAATACGCAGTACTTT
.	many	TRBJ2-1	TRBV7-2	CASSLALGSGYNEQFF	TGTGCCAGCAGCTTAGCGCTTGGTAGCGGCTACAATGAGCAGTTCTTC
.	few	TRBJ2-7	TRBV28	CASRNNLDYEQYF	TGTGCCAGCAGAAATAACCTTGACTACGAGCAGTACTTC
.	.	TRBJ1-1	TRBV6-1	CASSPSGSQTEAFF	TGTGCCAGCAGTCCTAGCGGGTCGCAGACTGAAGCTTTCTTT
.	many	TRBJ2-1	TRBV27	CASSLPGREQFF	TGTGCCAGCAGTTTGCCTGGGCGGGAGCAGTTCTTC
.	many	TRBJ2-3	TRBV30	CAWSVLGAGDTQYF	TGTGCCTGGAGTGTGTTGGGAGCGGGAGATACGCAGTATTTT
TRBD2	many	TRBJ2-2	TRBV29-1	CSVESGRDNTGELFF	TGCAGCGTTGAAAGCGGGAGGGACAACACCGGGGAGCTGTTTTTT
.	many	TRBJ1-5	TRBV5-1	CASSLIPSQPQHF	TGCGCCAGCAGCTTAATCCCGAGTCAGCCCCAGCATTTT
TRBD2	.	TRBJ2-7	TRBV3-1	CASSQARRGGLDEQYF	TGTGCCAGCAGCCAAGCTCGGCGGGGGGGGCTCGACGAGCAGTACTTC
TRBD2	.	TRBJ2-1	TRBV20-1	CSARLAGDYNEQFF	TGCAGTGCTAGACTAGCGGGAGACTACAATGAGCAGTTCTTC
TRBD2	.	TRBJ2-7	TRBV11-2	CASSSQPTSGGGEQYF	TGTGCCAGCAGCTCCCAACCCACTAGCGGAGGAGGCGAGCAGTACTTC
.	medium-sized	TRBJ1-6	TRBV20-1	CSAGRTNSPLHF	TGCAGTGCCGGTAGGACCAATTCACCCCTCCACTTT
TRBD2	medium-sized	TRBJ2-2	TRBV20-1	CSASSLAGNTGELFF	TGCAGTGCTAGCAGCTTAGCGGGGAACACCGGGGAGCTGTTTTTT
.	medium-sized	TRBJ2-7	TRBV6-1	CASSERASSSYEQYF	TGTGCCAGCAGTGAAAGAGCTAGTAGCTCCTACGAGCAGTACTTC
.	many	TRBJ2-5	TRBV2	CASTEVAARETQYF	TGTGCCAGCACTGAGGTGGCAGCGAGGGAGACCCAGTACTTC
TRBD1	many	TRBJ1-3	TRBV19	CASRGQGGNTIYF	TGTGCCAGCCGGGGACAGGGAGGAAACACCATATATTTT
.	medium-sized	TRBJ2-7	TRBV6-1	CASRGRQDEQYF	TGTGCCAGCAGGGGGCGGCAGGACGAGCAGTACTTC
.	many	TRBJ2-7	TRBV10-3	CAISGIQATSSYEQYF	TGTGCCATCAGTGGAATCCAGGCTACGAGCTCCTACGAGCAGTACTTC
.	.	TRBJ2-1	TRBV5-1	CASSTLLAGGNEQFF	TGCGCCAGCAGCACCCTACTAGCTGGAGGTAATGAGCAGTTCTTC
.	many	TRBJ1-5	TRBV18	CASSPTVSEPQHF	TGTGCCAGCTCACCTACCGTTTCGGAGCCCCAGCATTTT
TRBD1	many	TRBJ1-1	TRBV5-1	CASSLTEGATEAFF	TGCGCCAGCAGCTTGACTGAGGGGGCAACTGAAGCTTTCTTT
.	many	TRBJ1-3	TRBV5-5	CASSSQGYSGNTIYF	TGTGCCAGCAGCTCTCAGGGTTACTCTGGAAACACCATATATTTT
.	many	TRBJ1-5	TRBV5-6	CASNSDGGNQPQHF	TGTGCCAGCAACTCCGATGGGGGCAATCAGCCCCAGCATTTT
.	many	TRBJ1-5	TRBV7-2	CASSLMGDQPQHF	TGTGCCAGCAGCTTAATGGGGGATCAGCCCCAGCATTTT
.	few	TRBJ2-3	TRBV20-1	CSAAQDSYSNQPQYF	TGCAGTGCAGCTCAGGACAGTTATAGCAATCAGCCCCAGTATTTT
.	many	TRBJ2-3	TRBV20-1	CSARDAHTQYF	TGCAGTGCTAGAGATGCCCATACGCAGTATTTT
.	many	TRBJ1-1	TRBV5-1	CASSFDGENTEAFF	TGCGCCAGCAGTTTCGACGGCGAGAACACTGAAGCTTTCTTT
.	many	TRBJ1-2	TRBV5-1	CASSSGLVPYGYTF	TGCGCCAGCAGCTCGGGATTGGTACCCTATGGCTACACCTTC
.	.	TRBJ2-7	TRBV20-1	CSGSRDIYEQYF	TGCAGTGGCTCGAGGGACATCTACGAGCAGTACTTC
TRBD1	many	TRBJ1-1	TRBV11-1	CASCATGQVNTEAFF	TGTGCCAGCTGCGCCACAGGACAGGTAAACACTGAAGCTTTCTTT
.	many	TRBJ2-7	TRBV27	CASRLHPTAGHHEQYF	TGTGCCAGCAGGTTACACCCCACCGCAGGGCACCACGAGCAGTACTTC
.	many	TRBJ2-7	TRBV20-1	CSAKLRGYEQYF	TGCAGTGCTAAACTCCGGGGCTACGAGCAGTACTTC
TRBD1	medium-sized	TRBJ2-6	TRBV20-1	CSAPGQAASGANVLTF	TGCAGTGCGCCTGGACAGGCAGCTTCTGGGGCCAACGTCCTGACTTTC
.	.	TRBJ2-3	TRBV5-1	CASSLGMRWDTQYF	TGCGCCAGCAGCTTAGGGATGCGTTGGGATACGCAGTATTTT
.	.	TRBJ1-6	TRBV9	CASSVVGSSNNSPLHF	TGTGCCAGCAGCGTAGTCGGGTCCTCCAATAATTCACCCCTCCACTTT
.	medium-sized	TRBJ1-2	TRBV27	CASSGGGGYTF	TGTGCCAGCTCCGGGGGCGGGGGCTACACCTTC
TRBD1	many	TRBJ1-5	TRBV18	CASSPQSGGSGQPQHF	TGTGCCAGCTCACCCCAATCAGGGGGCTCGGGTCAGCCCCAGCATTTT
TRBD2	many	TRBJ2-7	TRBV6-4	CASSDSETSGSLYEQYF	TGTGCCAGCAGTGACTCGGAGACTAGCGGGAGCCTCTACGAGCAGTACTTC
.	many	TRBJ1-2	TRBV4-1	CASSQDSWGLRGYTF	TGCGCCAGCAGCCAAGATAGTTGGGGGTTACGTGGCTACACCTTC
TRBD2	many	TRBJ2-7	TRBV3-1	CASSQGVSSGALRYEQYF	TGTGCCAGCAGCCAAGGCGTGTCTAGCGGGGCGCTACGGTACGAGCAGTACTTC
.	.	TRBJ2-5	TRBV3-1	CASSHPLGGRCYQETQYF	TGTGCCAGCAGCCATCCCCTGGGGGGGCGGTGTTACCAAGAGACCCAGTACTTC
.	many	TRBJ1-2	TRBV20-1	CSALREINYGYTF	TGCAGCGCCCTGCGGGAAATCAACTATGGCTACACCTTC
.	many	TRBJ1-5	TRBV6-2/TRBV6-3	CASSLGTLGLGQPQHF	TGTGCCAGCAGCCTTGGGACCCTTGGGCTGGGCCAGCCCCAGCATTTT
.	.	TRBJ2-2	TRBV9	CASSRRGTANTGELFF	TGTGCCAGCAGCAGGAGGGGGACCGCGAACACCGGGGAGCTGTTTTTT
.	.	TRBJ1-2	TRBV6-1	CASDEASYYGYTF	TGTGCCAGCGATGAGGCGTCCTACTATGGCTACACCTTC
TRBD2	.	TRBJ2-2	TRBV6-1	CASLFWASGNTGELFF	TGTGCCAGCCTGTTCTGGGCTAGCGGGAACACCGGGGAGCTGTTTTTT
.	many	TRBJ1-6	TRBV7-2	CASSQRVYNSPLHF	TGTGCCAGCAGCCAAAGGGTCTATAATTCACCCCTCCACTTT
.	many	TRBJ2-3	TRBV5-1	CASSDPWSTDTQYF	TGCGCCAGCAGCGACCCATGGAGCACAGATACGCAGTATTTT